The 4 T cell receptor beta chains listed next were all sequenced from one sample in a study of tumor and adjacent non-tumor tissue in lung cancer. The library came from three nested PCR rounds adapted from ARM-PCR protocols. TCRdb re-derived calls from the multiplex PCR reads in MiXCR, one entry per CDR3 protein. This table has 120,000 or so distinct CDR3 sequences, 55% to 75% appearing once. This sample's RNA came from whole unsorted tissue. Input material: lung tumor tissue. The receptors here all came from a man aged 25-45 years with non-small cell lung cancer.

As for this clonotype: Just one base apart from a much larger clone, this may be a read error. The J gene is TRBJ2-5, the V gene TRBV20-1; D is unresolved. V shed 1 base and J shed 5 bases, with 14 bases lying between them. The CDR3 spans 14 residues. Germline lookup yields CDR1 DFQATT and CDR2 SNEGSKA (reference sequence). As DNA, the CDR3 is TGCAGTGCTAGAGCATGGCAAGTGGGGGAGACCCAGTACTTC. Amino acids: CSARAWQVGETQYF.

This clonotype was detected once. This clone may be a read error of a much larger clone one base away. This chain links TRBV4-1 with TRBJ1-2; D is uncertain. This CDR3 is built from 13 residues. Germline CDR1 reads MGHRA; CDR2 reads YSYEKL. The CDR3 DNA follows: TGCGCCAACAGCCAGGCCGGGGTTTATGGCTACACCTTC. Protein: CANSQAGVYGYTF.

Of note for this clonotype: The final CDR3 position lacks the conserved phenylalanine or tryptophan, pointing to a likely read error. The chain recombines TRBV20-1 with TRBJ2-3, with a weak D call TRBD1 (5 bases). Germline V CDR1 and CDR2: DFQATT, SNEGSKA (reference sequence). The CDR3 extends over 13 amino acids. Trimming took 2 bases from V and 3 from J, leaving 9 bases between them. CDR3 DNA: TGCAGTGCTAGACGACGACAGACAGATACGCAGTATCTT. Translating gives CSARRRQTDTQYL.

The V and J genes are TRBV20-1 and TRBJ2-5, with TRBD2 as a possible D gene (5 bases). CDR1 DFQATT and CDR2 SNEGSKA come from the germline V gene (reference sequence). The CDR3 is 14 amino acids. V gave up 2 bases and J gave up 4 bases, with 14 bases separating them. The CDR3 region has the DNA TGCAGTGCTAGACGAAATCCCGGAGGAGAGACCCAGTACTTC. Amino acid sequence: CSARRNPGGETQYF.